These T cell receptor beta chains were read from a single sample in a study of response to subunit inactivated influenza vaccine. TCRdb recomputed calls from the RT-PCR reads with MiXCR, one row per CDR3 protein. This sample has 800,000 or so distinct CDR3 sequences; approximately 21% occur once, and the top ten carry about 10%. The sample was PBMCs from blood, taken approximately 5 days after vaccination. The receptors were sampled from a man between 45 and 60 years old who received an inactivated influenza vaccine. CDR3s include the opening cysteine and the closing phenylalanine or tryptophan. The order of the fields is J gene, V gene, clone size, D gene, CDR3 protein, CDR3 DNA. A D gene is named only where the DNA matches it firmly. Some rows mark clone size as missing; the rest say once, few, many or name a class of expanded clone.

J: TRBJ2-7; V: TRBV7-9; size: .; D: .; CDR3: CASRSGVEQYF; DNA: TGTGCCAGCAGAAGTGGCGTCGAGCAGTACTTC
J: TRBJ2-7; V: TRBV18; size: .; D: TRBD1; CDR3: CASSPGQGWIGSSYEQYF; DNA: TGTGCCAGCTCACCAGGACAGGGATGGATAGGGAGCTCCTACGAGCAGTACTTC
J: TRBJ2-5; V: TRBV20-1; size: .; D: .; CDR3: CSARGDVTKRETQYF; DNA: TGCAGTGCTAGAGGGGACGTCACAAAACGGGAGACCCAGTACTTC
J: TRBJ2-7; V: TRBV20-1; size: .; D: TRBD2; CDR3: CSANGLALREQYF; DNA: TGCAGTGCAAACGGACTAGCGTTGCGCGAGCAGTACTTC
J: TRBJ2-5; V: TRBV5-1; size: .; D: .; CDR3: CASSLPSRETQYF; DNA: TGCGCCAGCAGCCTACCCTCGCGGGAGACCCAGTACTTC
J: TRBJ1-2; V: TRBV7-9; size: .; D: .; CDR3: CASSVLEAAYGYTF; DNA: TGTGCCAGCAGCGTGCTGGAGGCGGCCTATGGCTACACCTTC
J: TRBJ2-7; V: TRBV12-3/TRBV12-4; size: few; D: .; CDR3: CASSLGGVFSEQYF; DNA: TGTGCCAGCAGTTTAGGTGGAGTCTTCTCCGAGCAGTACTTC
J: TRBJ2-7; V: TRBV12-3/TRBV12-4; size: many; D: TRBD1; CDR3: CASSGTGGYEQYF; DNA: TGTGCCAGCAGCGGGACAGGGGGCTACGAGCAGTACTTC
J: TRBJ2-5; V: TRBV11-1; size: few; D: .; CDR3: CASSRIGPGLKTQYF; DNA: TGTGCCAGCAGCCGCATTGGGCCCGGGCTAAAGACCCAGTACTTC
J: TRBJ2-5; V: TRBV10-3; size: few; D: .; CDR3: CAISESKGPVQETQYF; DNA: TGTGCCATCAGTGAGTCAAAAGGGCCGGTACAAGAGACCCAGTACTTC
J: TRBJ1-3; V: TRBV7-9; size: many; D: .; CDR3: CASSLETSGSGNTIYF; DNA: TGTGCCAGCAGCTTGGAGACCTCAGGGTCTGGAAACACCATATATTTT
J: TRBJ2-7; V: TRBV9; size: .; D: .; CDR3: CASSPGLGGYEQYF; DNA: TGTGCCAGCAGCCCCGGACTAGGGGGCTACGAGCAGTACTTC
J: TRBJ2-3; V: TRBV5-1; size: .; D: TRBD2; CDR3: CASSLIRAGATDTQYF; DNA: TGCGCCAGCAGCCTTATCAGGGCGGGAGCCACAGATACGCAGTATTTT
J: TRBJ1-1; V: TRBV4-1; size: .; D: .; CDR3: CASSPREGGNTEAFF; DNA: TGCGCCAGCAGCCCGCGCGAAGGGGGGAACACTGAAGCTTTCTTT
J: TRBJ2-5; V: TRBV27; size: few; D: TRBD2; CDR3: CASSLLVAGGPETQYF; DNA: TGTGCCAGCAGTTTATTGGTAGCGGGGGGCCCAGAGACCCAGTACTTC
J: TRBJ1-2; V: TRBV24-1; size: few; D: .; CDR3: CATSFGSGYTF; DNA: TGTGCCACCAGCTTCGGGTCCGGCTACACCTTC
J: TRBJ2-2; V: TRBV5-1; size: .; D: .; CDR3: CASSSGGVRTGELFF; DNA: TGCGCCAGCAGTAGTGGTGGGGTGCGCACCGGGGAGCTGTTTTTT
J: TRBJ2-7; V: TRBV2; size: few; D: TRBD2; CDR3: CASSRRGDSYEQYF; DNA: TGTGCCAGCAGTCGGCGGGGGGATTCCTACGAGCAGTACTTC
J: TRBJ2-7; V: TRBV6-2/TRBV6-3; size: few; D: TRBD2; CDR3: CASSLSGGPLYEQYF; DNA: TGTGCCAGCAGCCTTAGCGGGGGCCCCCTCTACGAGCAGTACTTC
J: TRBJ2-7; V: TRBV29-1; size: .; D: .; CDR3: CSVKGRLAYEQYF; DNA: TGCAGCGTTAAAGGACGACTCGCCTACGAGCAGTACTTC
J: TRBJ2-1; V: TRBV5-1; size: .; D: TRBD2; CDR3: CASSPRGGTSGRDEQFF; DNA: TGCGCCAGCAGCCCACGCGGTGGGACTAGCGGGAGAGATGAGCAGTTCTTC
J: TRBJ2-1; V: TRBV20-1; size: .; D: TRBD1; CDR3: CSASGTGWSGEQFF; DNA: TGCAGTGCTTCCGGGACAGGGTGGTCCGGTGAGCAGTTCTTC
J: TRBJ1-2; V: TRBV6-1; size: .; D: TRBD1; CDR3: CASSPETGARGYTF; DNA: TGTGCCAGCAGTCCTGAAACAGGGGCAAGAGGCTACACCTTC
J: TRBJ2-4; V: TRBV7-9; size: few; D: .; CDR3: CASSSTGRAKNIQYF; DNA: TGTGCCAGCAGTTCAACAGGGAGAGCCAAAAACATTCAGTACTTC